A selection of T cell receptor beta chains follows, all from one sample in a study of identical twins' blood T cells. TCRdb reprocessed the 5' RACE reads with MiXCR, giving one entry per CDR3 protein. The table has a few hundred thousand distinct CDR3 sequences, roughly 30% seen once. The material sequenced was PBMCs. Receptors originate from a woman aged 18-55 years in good health. Both conserved end residues are part of each CDR3. D genes are given only for firm matches. Size is stated for part of the rows, as once, few or many counts, or as a class when the clone is expanded.

DNA,CDR3,D,V,J,size
TGTGCCAGCAGTTACTGGCTCGCGGGCAACGAGCAGTACTTC,CASSYWLAGNEQYF,.,TRBV6-5,TRBJ2-7,.
TGTGCCAGCAGTATGGGACAGGGACCAGCCAAAAACATTCAGTACTTC,CASSMGQGPAKNIQYF,TRBD1,TRBV12-3/TRBV12-4,TRBJ2-4,few
TGTGCCAGTCGGACTAGCGGAGACTCCTACAATGAGCAGTTCTTC,CASRTSGDSYNEQFF,TRBD2,TRBV18,TRBJ2-1,few
TGTGCCACCAGCAGATCCACCGGGAAGTCCAGTGGCTACACCTTC,CATSRSTGKSSGYTF,.,TRBV15,TRBJ1-2,few
TGCAGTGCTATAGGGTTTAGCACAGATACGCAGTATTTT,CSAIGFSTDTQYF,.,TRBV20-1,TRBJ2-3,few
TGTGCCAGCAGTCCAGTAGCCCCCACTGAAGCTTTCTTT,CASSPVAPTEAFF,.,TRBV2,TRBJ1-1,.
TGTACCAGCAGCTCCACCCCCCACGGGGATCAGCCCCAGCATTTT,CTSSSTPHGDQPQHF,.,TRBV9,TRBJ1-5,.
TGTGCCAGCAGTTTGCGCGTCTCGGGCTATGGCTACACCTTC,CASSLRVSGYGYTF,.,TRBV12-3/TRBV12-4,TRBJ1-2,few
TGTGCCAGCACCGAGACTAGCTCCTACAATGAGCAGTTCTTC,CASTETSSYNEQFF,.,TRBV12-3/TRBV12-4,TRBJ2-1,.
TGTGCCAGTACACCTCCAGGGGGAGGAAGCACCATATATTTT,CASTPPGGGSTIYF,TRBD1,TRBV6-5,TRBJ1-3,.
TGTGCCAGCAGTGGAAGGACATGGGGGAACACCGGGGAGCTGTTTTTT,CASSGRTWGNTGELFF,.,TRBV25-1,TRBJ2-2,few
TGTGCCAGCAGGGGGGGTAGGTTGAATGAGCAGTTCTTC,CASRGGRLNEQFF,.,TRBV2,TRBJ2-1,few
TGCAGCGTTGGAGGCGGCATGAACACTGAAGCTTTCTTT,CSVGGGMNTEAFF,.,TRBV29-1,TRBJ1-1,many
TGCAGTGCTAGCGAAGGCGGAGAGTCAGATACGCAGTATTTT,CSASEGGESDTQYF,.,TRBV20-1,TRBJ2-3,many
TGTGCCATCAGTTTGACTAGCGGGAGGGAGGATACGCAGTATTTT,CAISLTSGREDTQYF,TRBD2,TRBV10-3,TRBJ2-3,.
TGTGCCATCATTTCCCGGGACAGTCCAAGTCCTGAGGCTTTCTTT,CAIISRDSPSPEAFF,TRBD1,TRBV10-3,TRBJ1-1,.
TGTGCCAGCAGTTTTGACAGCCCCTACGAGCAGTACTTC,CASSFDSPYEQYF,.,TRBV12-3/TRBV12-4,TRBJ2-7,.
TGTGCCAGCAGCACACTAGCGGGGGGGGAGCTGTTTTTT,CASSTLAGGELFF,TRBD2,TRBV3-1,TRBJ2-2,.
TGTGCCAGCAGCGTACAGGGGACTGAAAAACTGTTTTTT,CASSVQGTEKLFF,.,TRBV9,TRBJ1-4,few
TGTGCCAGTAGTCCAACCCTGGACTTTAACACTGAAGCTTTCTTT,CASSPTLDFNTEAFF,.,TRBV19,TRBJ1-1,.
TGTGCCAGCAGTGAATCGGTGAACACTGAAGCTTTCTTT,CASSESVNTEAFF,.,TRBV6-1,TRBJ1-1,many
TGCAGTGCGCAGAGGGAAGAGACCCAGTACTTC,CSAQREETQYF,.,TRBV20-1,TRBJ2-5,few
TGCAGTGCTATACCGGGACAGAGCTACAATGAGCAGTTCTTC,CSAIPGQSYNEQFF,TRBD1,TRBV20-1,TRBJ2-1,.
TGCAGCGTTAGAACCGGGACAGTCAGCTATGGCTACACCTTC,CSVRTGTVSYGYTF,TRBD1,TRBV29-1,TRBJ1-2,.
TGTGCCAGCTCGCGGGGCTTGAGCACAGATACGCAGTATTTT,CASSRGLSTDTQYF,.,TRBV18,TRBJ2-3,few
TGCGCCAGCAGTGAGCAGCTAGCGGGAGGGTACGAGCAGTACTTC,CASSEQLAGGYEQYF,TRBD2,TRBV10-2,TRBJ2-7,few